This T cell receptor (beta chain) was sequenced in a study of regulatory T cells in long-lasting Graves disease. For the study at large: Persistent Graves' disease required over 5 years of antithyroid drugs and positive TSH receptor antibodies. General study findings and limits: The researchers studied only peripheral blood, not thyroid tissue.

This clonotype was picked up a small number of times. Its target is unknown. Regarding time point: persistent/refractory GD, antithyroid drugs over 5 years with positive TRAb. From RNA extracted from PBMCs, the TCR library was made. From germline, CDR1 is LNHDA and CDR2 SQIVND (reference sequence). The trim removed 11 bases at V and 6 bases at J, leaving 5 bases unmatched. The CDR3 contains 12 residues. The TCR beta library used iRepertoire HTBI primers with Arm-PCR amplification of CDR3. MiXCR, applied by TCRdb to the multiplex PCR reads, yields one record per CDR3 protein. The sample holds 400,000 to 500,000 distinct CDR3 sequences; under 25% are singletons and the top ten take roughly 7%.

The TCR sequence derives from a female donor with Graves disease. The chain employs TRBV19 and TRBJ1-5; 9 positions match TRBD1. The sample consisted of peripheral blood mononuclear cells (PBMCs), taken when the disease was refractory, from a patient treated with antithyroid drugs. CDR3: CAAGQGRQPQHF. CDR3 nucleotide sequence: TGTGCCGCTGGACAGGGGCGTCAGCCCCAGCATTTT.